The clone carrying this T cell receptor (beta chain) has a handful of counts. Its antigen is unidentified. Trimming took 9 bases from V and 7 from J; bases not matched to a gene: 14. In germline, CDR1 is LNHDA, CDR2 SQIVND (reference sequence). CDR3 length: 14 residues. This entry belongs to a study of T cells in Graves' hyperthyroidism and ophthalmopathy. Study background: Peripheral blood samples were taken at initial diagnosis, prior to any treatment.

Findings of the study overall: It was a median roughly 6.5 months before onset that the model predicted ophthalmopathy.

Amplification targeted TCR beta CDR3 regions from RNA transcripts. The HTBI primer set served for first-round RT-PCR of the TCR CDR3. In TCRdb, the multiplex PCR reads were re-called with MiXCR into one record per CDR3 protein. The profile covers 500,000 to 650,000 distinct CDR3 sequences, with about 14% appearing a single time and around 13% taken by the ten largest. For ophthalmopathy patients, the Clinical Activity Score was at least 3 and the NOSPECS grade at least 4; duration was under 3 months. The PBMCs were sourced from fresh peripheral blood (about 9.6 ml). The chain carries TRBV19 and TRBJ1-2; 7 positions match TRBD1. The specimen sequenced was blood. This receptor was obtained from a woman in her fifties or sixties with Graves' ophthalmopathy. CDR3 in amino acids: CASETVTGRGGYTF. In nucleotides, the CDR3 is TGTGCCAGCGAGACCGTGACAGGGCGGGGTGGCTACACCTTC.